This T cell receptor (beta chain) was sequenced for a study of blood T cell repertoires in COVID-19. Clones were read by immunoSEQ multiplex PCR, and TCRdb kept only the in-frame ones, dropping some. The sample includes roughly 160,000 clones, approximately 91% of them seen just once. Germline values: CDR1 MNHEY, CDR2 SVGEGT. The CDR3 is 14 residues long. V shed 4 bases and J 7 bases; nucleotides not matched to a gene: 4. This chain links TRBV6-2 or TRBV6-3 with TRBJ2-2; 9 bases match TRBD1. The TCR originated in a man between 18 and 29 years old with COVID-19, enrolled during active disease. Material: peripheral blood. CDR3 residues: CASSSGTGSGELFF. DNA for the CDR3: TGTGCCAGCAGTTCAGGGACAGGGAGCGGGGAGCTGTTTTTT.